These 8 T cell receptor beta chains were all obtained from the same sample, sequenced in a study of T-cell memory formation after mild COVID-19. TCRdb processed the 5' RACE reads anew with MiXCR; each CDR3 protein has one entry. The sample has roughly 400,000 distinct CDR3 sequences; about 24% are singletons. Sequencing input: PBMCs or a T cell subset sorted from them (not recorded which). The source of these receptors is an adult woman who had mild COVID-19 (a few samples of this study predate the infection). Cell type and time point are not known.

The table lists this clonotype with a few counts. The chain has TRBV6-5 and TRBJ1-1; 7 bases agree with TRBD1. Losses at the gene ends were 0 bases for V and 4 bases for J; bases not matched to a gene: 5. CDR3 size: 15 residues. The V gene's germline CDR1 is MNHEY and CDR2 SVGAGI. CDR3 DNA: TGTGCCAGCAGTTACTCCGCAGGGGGAGGCACTGAAGCTTTCTTT. Residues: CASSYSAGGGTEAFF.

The chain links TRBV9 to TRBJ2-5; D is tentatively TRBD1 or TRBD2 (6 bases each). CDR1 and CDR2 (germline): SGDLS, YYNGEE. V was cut by 0 bases and J by 0 bases, with 12 bases left in between. The CDR3 consists of 16 residues. In nucleotides, the CDR3 is TGTGCCAGCAGCGTAGGGGGGGCCACAAACCAAGAGACCCAGTACTTC. Translating it yields CASSVGGATNQETQYF.

Worth noting for this clonotype: Germline is not matched at one junction end, which may reflect a read error. Written as DNA, the CDR3 is TGTGCCAGCAGTCTAGCGGGGGGCCCGACCGGGGAGCTGTTTTTT. It yields the protein CASSLAGGPTGELFF. The V call is TRBV12-3 or TRBV12-4, the J call TRBJ2-2; TRBD2 agrees at 11 bases. The CDR3 covers 15 residues.

The chain uses TRBV7-2 and TRBJ2-2; D uncertain. In germline, CDR1 is SGHTA, CDR2 FQGNSA. The CDR3 spans 16 residues. The ends were cut back, 7 bases at V and 3 bases at J, with 18 bases in the middle. The CDR3 loop reads CASNPAPNRYTGELFF. Written as DNA, the CDR3 is TGTGCCAGCAACCCGGCCCCGAATAGGTACACCGGGGAGCTGTTTTTT.

This clonotype was seen a handful of times. This sequence joins TRBV10-3 and TRBJ2-5; TRBD2 matches at 10 bases. The V segment lost 6 bases and the J segment 12 bases; nucleotides outside the gene matches: 4. The CDR3 contains 11 residues. Germline CDR1 and CDR2: ENHRY and SYGVKD. The CDR3, as DNA: TGTGCCATCAGCGCCGGGACTAGCGAGTACTTC. Residues: CAISAGTSEYF.

This chain uses TRBV6-2 or TRBV6-3 with TRBJ2-5; 9 positions match TRBD2. Germline trimming cut 5 bases from V and 9 bases from J; bases unmatched to any gene: 7. Germline loops: CDR1 MNHEY, CDR2 SVGEGT. The CDR3 is 13 residues long. CDR3 loop: CASSQRGDWAQYF. As DNA, the CDR3 is TGTGCCAGCAGTCAGCGGGGGGATTGGGCCCAGTACTTC.

The rearrangement links TRBV6-1 to TRBJ1-2; a possible D gene is TRBD1 (6 bases). This CDR3 has 13 residues. CDR1 and CDR2 (germline): MNHNS, SASEGT. V was trimmed by 6 bases and J by 9 bases, leaving 17 bases between them. CDR3 in DNA: TGTGCCAGCAGAAACCCCGGTCAGGGGCGCTACACCTTC. It is translated as CASRNPGQGRYTF.

The sample holds many counts of this clonotype. This chain links TRBV7-3 with TRBJ2-2, with D possibly called TRBD1 or TRBD2 (5 bases each). V lost 5 bases to trimming and J lost 0 bases, with 13 bases between them. This CDR3 is built from 16 residues. Germline V gene sequence: CDR1 SGHTA, CDR2 FQGTGA. CDR3 residues: CASSPTGRANTGELFF. DNA of the CDR3: TGTGCCAGCAGCCCGACGGGACGGGCGAACACCGGGGAGCTGTTTTTT.